The clone carrying this T cell receptor (beta chain) was detected only a few times. This sample is drawn from a study of patients and donors after allogeneic stem cell transplantation. From the RT-PCR reads, TCRdb called clonotypes with MiXCR, one entry per CDR3 protein. The sample includes roughly 880,000 distinct CDR3 sequences, more than 15% of them seen just once. The sequenced sample consisted of blood, either unsorted or a sorted T cell fraction (not recorded which). The receptor's source is a human donor who was either an allogeneic HSCT recipient or a stem cell or donor lymphocyte infusion donor (not recorded which). It is not recorded whose cells these are; they may come from a transplant donor.

CDR3 residues: CASSLSGIEKTQYF. In DNA form, the CDR3 reads TGCGCCAGCAGCTTGTCCGGGATTGAGAAGACCCAGTACTTC. The V call is TRBV5-1, the J call TRBJ2-5, with D possibly matching TRBD2 (5 bases). Germline CDR1 SGHRS, CDR2 YFSETQ. V lost 1 base to trimming and J lost 6 bases, with 13 bases between them. This CDR3 is 14 amino acids long.